The sequence of this T cell receptor (beta chain) was determined in a study of graft-versus-host responses after intestinal transplantation. Study-wide context: Anti-thymocyte globulin induction, then tacrolimus and steroids for around 3 years, went to all recipients.

Between the trimmed V and J ends, which lost 1 base and 1 base, there was a span of 12 bases. This CDR3 is built from 16 residues. Germline V gene lookup returns CDR1 LGHNA and CDR2 YSLEER. The data were produced by immunoSEQ multiplex PCR, yet TCRdb's version contains in-frame clones alone and is incomplete. The sample carries just over 85,000 clones, less than 95% recorded once. Broader study findings: Individuals carrying graft-donor T cell macrochimerism showed high graft-versus-host to host-versus-graft clonal ratios in allografts. An association linked early post-transplant HvG declines with peak circulating GvH clone levels. GvH clonotypes were identified within recipient marrow, with a subset emerging first in ileum or blood.

This clone was seen only once. Its target is not known. The clonotype originates from a human donor who was the organ donor for an intestinal transplant. The gene calls are TRBV4-3 and TRBJ2-3; the D gene is possibly TRBD2 (6 bases). The sequencing used unstimulated CD8+ T cells sorted from spleen or lymph node cells, collected before transplant. CDR3 in amino acids: CASSQGRGARTDTQYF. As DNA, the CDR3 is TGCGCCAGCAGCCAAGGACGCGGGGCCCGCACAGATACGCAGTATTTT.